The entry below gives a single T cell receptor (beta chain) sequence along with its context. What it binds is unknown. The sample is drawn from a study of post-analysis software for immune sequencing data. Study-wide results and caveats: Patients showed TRBV5-6, TRBV5-1 and TRBV20-1 among five TRBV segments more frequent than in controls.

Every TCR beta cDNA library bore unique molecular identifiers. TCRdb used MiXCR to reprocess the PCR reads, holding one entry per CDR3 protein. The table records hundreds of thousands of distinct CDR3 sequences, roughly three fifths of them present only once. The germline CDR1 and CDR2 sequences are SGHAT and FQNNGV. V lost 2 bases and J 1 base, leaving 5 bases between the germline ends. The CDR3 spans 13 residues. The sequenced material came from blood. The J gene is TRBJ1-1, the V gene TRBV11-2; the D is unclear. The TCR was taken from a girl aged 2 to 9 with multiple sclerosis. CDR3 nucleotide sequence: TGTGCCAGCAGCTTACTGGAGAACACTGAAGCTTTCTTT. Protein sequence: CASSLLENTEAFF. The entire variable domain, with the rest obtained from reference TRBV11-2 and TRBJ1-1, is as follows: EAGVAQSPRYKIIEKRQSVAFWCNPISGHATLYWYQQILGQGPKLLIQFQNNGVVDDSQLPKDRFSAERLKGVDSTLKIQPAKLEDSAVYLCASSLLENTEAFFGQGTRLTVV.